This T cell receptor (beta chain) was retrieved from a study of blood T cell repertoires in COVID-19 (dated by TCRdb to the early 2020s). For context, the study as a whole: Collaborator samples came from the United States, Italy and Spain and covered acute and convalescent phases of COVID-19. The material from the prospective study consisted of cDNA or gDNA derived from T cells, B-cell-depleted T cells, or PBMCs. Deeply sampled blood TCRbeta repertoires from subjects exposed to, actively infected with, or recovered from COVID-19 were included in the dataset. The repertoires were made available in a free public database intended to serve as a resource for research on the immune response to SARS-CoV-2. The samples were drawn from two sources: the first 160 participants of the ongoing ImmuneRACE study, and over 950 subjects contributed by 6 global collaborators. Nearly every sample came with metadata listing a de-identified subject ID, COVID-19 status, age in years and sex. Where available, HLA class I and class II types were taken from metadata supplied by the sample provider and were not determined by assay-based typing.

The immunoSEQ Assay, a bias-controlled multiplex PCR, was used to amplify TCRbeta CDR3 regions from genomic DNA. On the authors' methods: The number of nucleated cells in each sample was estimated from the amplification of reference gene primers within the assay. To quantify the absolute abundance of each unique TCRbeta CDR3 rearrangement, sequence reads were collapsed and filtered. For each sample, productive Simpson clonality was calculated as the square root of Simpson's diversity index over productive rearrangements. Entries here come from immuneACCESS through TCRdb and include only in-frame sequences with V and J called. Some clones fail to appear in such tables; in the studies checked, an unresolved V gene covers under half of the shortfall, and the cause of the remainder is unknown. The V and J calls and the clone size are those of that table, but D and trimming were determined from the DNA. The sample has 150,000 to 200,000 clones on record, roughly 82% of them singletons. Of the sample, around 5.2% is held by the ten largest clones.

Each collaborating institution followed its own protocols to collect whole blood in K2EDTA tubes. For TCRbeta analysis, collaborators shipped samples as frozen whole blood, isolated PBMCs, or DNA extracted from either of those sample types. On the study overall, not on this receptor specifically: The amount of clinical and demographic metadata varied by source and participant and was provided uncurated.

As regards this clone: Its target antigen remains unknown. The sample holds no much larger clone one base away, and base qualities are not on file.

The source of this sequence is a woman aged 25 to 39 with acute or convalescent COVID-19. The sequencing sample was made of peripheral blood.

The nucleotides read TGTGCCAGTAGTATAGAGTCTAGCGGCAGCAGTGGCTACACCTTC. It specifies CASSIESSGSSGYTF. The rearrangement combines TRBV19 with TRBJ1-2, with the D gene uncertain. V loses 0 bases, J loses 7 bases, and the germline ends lie 15 bases apart. The CDR3 starts with the cysteine, ends with the phenylalanine, and has 15 residues. Solely the CDR3 DNA is kept, with 45 bases framed from the first base. According to the germline V gene (reference sequence), CDR1 reads LNHDA and CDR2 reads SQIVND.